A single T cell receptor (beta chain) is shown here with its context. What it binds is unknown. One end of the junction does not line up with germline, which may come from a read error. This entry is derived from a study of blood T cells in healthy people across ages. Whole-study findings and limits: Per million T cells, TCR beta diversity dropped roughly linearly as age increased.

Healthy Caucasians from Russia aged about 6 to 100 served as donors. Sample-barcoded 5' priming and a J-beta primer mix drove a second PCR of roughly 6 to 12 cycles. Each CDR3 protein is one row after TCRdb ran MiXCR on the 5' RACE reads. The sample yields about 1.4 million distinct CDR3 sequences, roughly 59% seen once. The TCR sequence derives from a man aged 18 to 35 in good health. Source material: blood.

Here the CDR3 reads CASSQEGLNQPQHF. CDR3 in DNA: TGTGCCAGCAGTCAAGAGGGACTGAATCAGCCCCAGCATTTT. The gene calls are TRBV4-2 and TRBJ1-5, with D possibly TRBD1 on 5 matching bases. This CDR3 contains 14 residues. Germline CDR1 LGHNA, CDR2 YNFKEQ.